This T cell receptor (beta chain) derives from a study of cytomegalovirus exposure and HLA in healthy donors. General study points: Earlier findings revealed that most TCR beta V segments proved productive either about 87% or about 30% of the time. TCR beta sequences reportedly predicted most subjects' HLA-A and HLA-B alleles accurately.

Germline loops: CDR1 SGHRS, CDR2 YFSETQ. CDR3 length equals 19 residues. Trimming removed 0 bases from V and 3 bases from J; junction bases left unmatched: 17. With regard to this clone: Its antigen remains unknown.

The study ran its PCR with 60 Vbeta and 13 Jbeta primers. Clones were sequenced by immunoSEQ multiplex PCR, and TCRdb holds only the in-frame ones, with some missing. The table lists more than 95,000 clones, roughly 77% of them singletons, with 4.5% to 5% in the top ten. Material for sequencing was PBMCs. The rearrangement joins TRBV5-1 to TRBJ2-7; 8 bases match TRBD2. The clonotype comes from a man aged 50-59 years in good health and CMV-seropositive. This chain's CDR3 is CASSLETSPGGGLFYEQYF. The CDR3 DNA is TGCGCCAGCAGCTTGGAAACAAGCCCTGGCGGGGGGCTATTCTACGAGCAGTACTTC.